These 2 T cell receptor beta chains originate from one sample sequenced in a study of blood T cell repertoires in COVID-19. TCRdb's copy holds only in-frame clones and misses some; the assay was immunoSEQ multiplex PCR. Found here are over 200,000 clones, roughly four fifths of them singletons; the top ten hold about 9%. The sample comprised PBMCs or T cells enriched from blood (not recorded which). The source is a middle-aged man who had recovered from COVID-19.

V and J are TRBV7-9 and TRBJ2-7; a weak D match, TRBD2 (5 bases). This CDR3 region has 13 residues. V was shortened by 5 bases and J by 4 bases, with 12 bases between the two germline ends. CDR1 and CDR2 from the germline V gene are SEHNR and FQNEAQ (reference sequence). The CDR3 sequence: CASSRPGNYEQYF. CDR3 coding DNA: TGTGCCAGCAGCCGCCCCGGGAATTACGAGCAGTACTTC.

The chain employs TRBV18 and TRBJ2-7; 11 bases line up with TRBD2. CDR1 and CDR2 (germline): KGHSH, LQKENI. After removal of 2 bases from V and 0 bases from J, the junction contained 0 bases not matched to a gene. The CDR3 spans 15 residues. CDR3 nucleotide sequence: TGTGCCAGCTCACCAACTAGCGGGAGCTCCTACGAGCAGTACTTC. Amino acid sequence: CASSPTSGSSYEQYF.